The T cell receptor (beta chain) under discussion was sequenced for a study of T cell responses to AZD1222 COVID-19 vaccine. The table came from immunoSEQ multiplex PCR; TCRdb's copy has only in-frame clones and leaves some out. The repertoire holds over 85,000 clones, with about nine tenths as singletons. The TCR was taken from an adult who received the AZD1222 COVID-19 vaccine. The specimen comprised peripheral blood, sampled 28 days after the second AZD1222 dose.

DNA of the CDR3: TGCGCCAGCAGTGGGGGGACCCCCGGGGAGCTGTTTTTT. Its translation is CASSGGTPGELFF. The V call is TRBV10-2, the J call TRBJ2-2; D possibly matches TRBD1 or TRBD2 (5 bases each). Germline CDR1 is WSHSY and CDR2 is SAAADI. The CDR3 covers 13 residues. The V end was cut by 4 bases, the J end by 6 bases, with 9 bases between.